The 21 T cell receptor beta chains listed next were all sequenced from one sample in a study of T cells in localized non-small cell lung cancer. The assay was immunoSEQ multiplex PCR, and TCRdb's table has in-frame clones only and misses some. Of 10,000 to 15,000 clones in the sample, roughly 80% were seen once. Sequences were derived from peripheral blood, sampled before any cancer treatment. The receptors here all came from a male donor at least 60 years old with stage I squamous cell lung carcinoma.

This clone was seen a few times. The chain is built from TRBV28 and TRBJ1-1; D is uncertain. The V gene's germline CDR1 is MDHEN and CDR2 SYDVKM. The ends were cut back, 8 bases at V and 0 bases at J, with 10 bases in the middle. This CDR3 spans 13 amino acids. CDR3 sequence: CASFPGLNTEAFF. As DNA, the CDR3 is TGTGCCAGCTTTCCCGGACTGAACACTGAAGCTTTCTTT.

V gene TRBV11-1 combines with J gene TRBJ2-7; a possible D gene is TRBD1 (5 bases). Trimming left V 0 bases short and J 1 base short, with 13 bases between. CDR3 length: 16 residues. Germline-derived CDR1 and CDR2 are SGHAT and FQDESV (reference sequence). For the CDR3, the DNA is TGTGCCAGCAGCTTAGCGCAGGGTGTTCTTTCCTACGAGCAGTACTTC. Protein: CASSLAQGVLSYEQYF.

The chain carries TRBV6-1 and TRBJ2-5; D not resolved. V was shortened by 5 bases and J by 4 bases, with 5 bases between the two germline ends. CDR1 is MNHNS, CDR2 SASEGT, per germline. The CDR3 loop spans 11 amino acids. CDR3 loop: CASSSRETQYF. CDR3 DNA sequence: TGTGCCAGCAGTTCAAGAGAGACCCAGTACTTC.

This chain uses TRBV15 with TRBJ2-1; D is uncertain. The germline gives CDR1 LNHNV, CDR2 YYDKDF (reference sequence). Trimming shortened V by 0 bases and J by 0 bases, and 9 bases separated the two germline ends. The CDR3 consists of 16 residues. CDR3 sequence: CATSREQRFSYNEQFF. CDR3 DNA sequence: TGTGCCACCAGCAGAGAACAGCGATTCTCCTACAATGAGCAGTTCTTC.

This clone was picked up a small number of times. The chain carries TRBV7-6 and TRBJ2-5; no definite D call. V was pared by 1 base and J by 5 bases, with 14 bases between. Germline V CDR1 and CDR2: SGHVS, FNYEAQ. The CDR3 is 15 amino acids. CDR3 in DNA: TGTGCCAGCAGCTTAGAATCCTCCCCTTCGGAGACCCAGTACTTC. It translates to CASSLESSPSETQYF. Using reference TRBV7-6 and TRBJ2-5 for the parts outside the CDR3, the full variable domain is GAGVSQSPRYKVTKRGQDVALRCDPISGHVSLYWYRQALGQGPEFLTYFNYEAQQDKSGLPNDRFSAERPEGSISTLTIQRTEQRDSAMYRCASSLESSPSETQYFGPGTRLLVL.

J is TRBJ2-7 and V is TRBV15, with D possibly TRBD2 on 6 matching bases. The length of the CDR3 is 15 residues. V lost 0 bases and J 4 bases, leaving 13 bases between the germline ends. Per germline, CDR1 LNHNV and CDR2 YYDKDF (reference sequence). Written as DNA, the CDR3 is TGTGCCACCAGCAGAGATCCTAGCGCGAAATACGAGCAGTACTTC. Its translation: CATSRDPSAKYEQYF.

The chain joins TRBV5-4 to TRBJ2-3; D gene unclear. The CDR3 runs to 13 residues. The V gene lost 4 bases and the J gene lost 1 base, with 7 bases spanning the gap. Germline CDR1 reads SGHNT; CDR2 reads YYREEE (reference sequence). The CDR3 region is CASSPVRTDTQYF. The CDR3 DNA reads as TGTGCCAGCAGCCCAGTTCGCACAGATACGCAGTATTTT.

The count of this clone is one. This chain connects TRBV5-1 to TRBJ2-1, with TRBD1 as a possible D gene (6 bases). V was trimmed by 1 base and J by 7 bases, leaving 15 bases between them. Germline assignment: CDR1 SGHRS and CDR2 YFSETQ. This CDR3 region has 15 residues. The CDR3 protein is CASSLRSYRENEQFF. The CDR3 DNA reads as TGCGCCAGCAGCTTGCGAAGTTACAGGGAGAATGAGCAGTTCTTC.

The gene calls are TRBV5-1 and TRBJ1-2, with 8 bases lining up with TRBD1. This CDR3 is built from 15 residues. Trimming took 2 bases from V and 6 from J; bases not matched to a gene: 9. In germline, CDR1 is SGHRS, CDR2 YFSETQ. CDR3 in DNA: TGCGCCAGCAGCTTAGACCAGGGGGCCGTGGATGGCTACACCTTC. Translating it yields CASSLDQGAVDGYTF.

The J gene is TRBJ2-3, the V gene TRBV7-9, with TRBD2 matching 9 bases. Per the germline V gene, CDR1 is SEHNR and CDR2 is FQNEAQ (reference sequence). The CDR3 is 14 amino acids. V lost 5 bases, J lost 5 bases, and 5 bases stayed unmatched. CDR3 protein: CASSIILAGDTQYF. In DNA, the CDR3 is TGTGCCAGCAGCATTATACTAGCGGGAGATACGCAGTATTTT.

This clone was observed once. The rearrangement joins TRBV7-9 to TRBJ2-7, with D perhaps matching TRBD2 (6 bases). The V end lost 5 bases, the J end lost 1 base, and 12 bases lay between the germline ends. Germline V CDR1 and CDR2: SEHNR, FQNEAQ (reference sequence). The CDR3 contains 14 residues. CDR3 DNA sequence: TGTGCCAGCAGCCCACTGGGACTTTCCTACGAGCAGTACTTC. This translates into CASSPLGLSYEQYF.

J is TRBJ2-1 and V is TRBV7-9; D remains unclear. The length of the CDR3 is 13 residues. The V end was cut by 7 bases, the J end by 9 bases, with 16 bases between. Germline-derived CDR1 and CDR2 are SEHNR and FQNEAQ (reference sequence). Here the CDR3 DNA reads TGTGCCAGCAAACTACGCCATGAAGGTGAGCAGTTCTTC. This translates into CASKLRHEGEQFF.

The chain employs TRBV11-2 and TRBJ2-1; D is uncertain. The CDR3 totals 14 residues. V was shortened by 1 base and J by 2 bases, with 6 bases between the two germline ends. Germline assignment: CDR1 SGHAT and CDR2 FQNNGV. CDR3 amino acids: CASSLGPAYNEQFF. CDR3 bases: TGTGCCAGCAGCTTAGGTCCTGCCTACAATGAGCAGTTCTTC. Looking up the rest from reference TRBV11-2 and TRBJ2-1 gives the full variable domain: EAGVAQSPRYKIIEKRQSVAFWCNPISGHATLYWYQQILGQGPKLLIQFQNNGVVDDSQLPKDRFSAERLKGVDSTLKIQPAKLEDSAVYLCASSLGPAYNEQFFGPGTRLTVL.

V and J are TRBV4-2 and TRBJ1-1; D gene ambiguous. Germline CDR1 is LGHNA and CDR2 is YNFKEQ. V lost 4 bases and J 1 base, leaving 13 bases between the germline ends. The length of the CDR3 is 15 residues. The DNA for the CDR3 is TGTGCCAGCAGCCCAACGACCGAGAGGAACACTGAAGCTTTCTTT. Translation: CASSPTTERNTEAFF.

The V gene is TRBV18, the J gene TRBJ2-5, with D unresolved. CDR1 is KGHSH, CDR2 LQKENI, per germline. The CDR3 has 13 residues. Between the trimmed V and J ends, which lost 1 base and 3 bases, there was a span of 6 bases. The CDR3 reads CASSPLSEETQYF. The CDR3 coding sequence is TGTGCCAGCTCACCACTAAGTGAAGAGACCCAGTACTTC.

V usage is TRBV5-4 and J usage is TRBJ1-2, with TRBD1 as a possible D gene (5 bases). Trimming stripped 4 bases from V and 5 bases from J, with 15 bases between. This CDR3 region has 14 residues. Germline CDR1 and CDR2: SGHNT and YYREEE (reference sequence). The CDR3 region has the DNA TGTGCCAGCAGCCCGTGGGACCCTCAATATGGCTACACCTTC. Its translation: CASSPWDPQYGYTF.

This clone was counted a single time. The V call is TRBV5-4, the J call TRBJ1-2, with a weak D call TRBD1 (6 bases). CDR1 is SGHNT, CDR2 YYREEE, per germline (reference sequence). V lost 3 bases, J lost 4 bases, and 19 bases lay in between. The CDR3 has 16 residues. The CDR3 is CASSSKRQDLSYGYTF. The CDR3 coding sequence is TGTGCCAGCAGCTCCAAAAGACAGGACTTAAGCTATGGCTACACCTTC.

The gene calls are TRBV2 and TRBJ2-5, with a weak D call TRBD2 (5 bases). The germline gives CDR1 SNHLY, CDR2 FYNNEI. The CDR3 covers 17 residues. The V gene lost 4 bases and the J gene lost 5 bases, with 23 bases spanning the gap. As DNA, the CDR3 is TGTGCCAGCAGTGGATACCGACACCAAACTAGGTATGAGACCCAGTACTTC. Amino acid sequence: CASSGYRHQTRYETQYF.

This clone was detected only a few times. One end of the junction is discordant with germline, which a read error may explain. The chain carries TRBV10-1 and TRBJ2-2; D is uncertain. The germline CDR1 and CDR2 sequences are WNHNN and SYGVQD (reference sequence). The CDR3 is 12 amino acids. CDR3 sequence (DNA): TGCGCCAGCAGCGAGTACTACGGGGAGCTGTTTTTT. Encoded protein: CASSEYYGELFF.

This clone has only one observation. J is TRBJ2-5 and V is TRBV7-8, with D maybe TRBD2 (6 bases). Per germline, CDR1 SGHVS and CDR2 FQNEAQ. Trimming took 2 bases from V and 4 from J, leaving 11 bases between them. CDR3 length: 14 amino acids. In nucleotides, the CDR3 is TGTGCCAGCAGCTTACGGGACTTCACAGAGACCCAGTACTTC. Its protein is CASSLRDFTETQYF. Based on the CDR3 plus reference TRBV7-8 and TRBJ2-5, the full variable domain is GAGVSQSPRYKVAKRGQDVALRCDPISGHVSLFWYQQALGQGPEFLTYFQNEAQLDKSGLPSDRFFAERPEGSVSTLKIQRTQQEDSAVYLCASSLRDFTETQYFGPGTRLLVL.

As concerns this clone: A read error may produce the germline difference seen at one junction end. J is TRBJ2-7 and V is TRBV7-9, with 7 bases aligning to TRBD1. Germline CDR1 SEHNR, CDR2 FQNEAQ (reference sequence). The CDR3 extends over 12 amino acids. The CDR3 coding sequence is TGTGCCAGCAGTTGGGACAGCGCCTTTCCGAACTTC. This codes for CASSWDSAFPNF.